This section outlines one T cell receptor beta chain sequence together with its context. TCRdb's table, derived via immunoSEQ multiplex PCR, lists solely in-frame clones and lacks some. The sample consists of 170,000 or so clones, around 90% of them appearing once. This entry is derived from a study of blood T cell repertoires in COVID-19. CDR1 is SGDLS and CDR2 is YYNGEE in the germline V gene. This CDR3 contains 16 residues. Trimming removed 3 bases from V and 0 bases from J; junction bases left unmatched: 5. The gene calls are TRBV9 and TRBJ1-3, with TRBD1 identical over 8 bases. The clonotype originates from a middle-aged man with active or convalescent COVID-19. Sequencing input: peripheral blood. CDR3 nucleotides: TGTGCCAGCAGCGCGGGACAGGCCTCCTCTGGAAACACCATATATTTT. Amino acid sequence: CASSAGQASSGNTIYF.